This T cell receptor (beta chain) originates from a study of blood T cell repertoires in COVID-19. Turning to the study itself: The United States, Italy and Spain provided the acute and convalescent COVID-19 samples. The analysed material was cDNA or gDNA that came from T cells, B-cell-depleted T cells, or PBMCs.

The germline V gene has CDR1 LGHNA and CDR2 YNFKEQ. CDR3 length: 15 residues. V was pared by 4 bases and J by 4 bases, with 8 bases of the junction left unmatched. TCRdb keeps only in-frame clones here, not all; method: immunoSEQ multiplex PCR. The repertoire consists of some 210,000 clones, with around 88% occurring once and the leading ten covering roughly 2.9%. The sequencing sample was made of peripheral blood. The V and J genes are TRBV4-2 and TRBJ2-3; TRBD2 agrees at 7 bases. This TCR was recovered from a man aged 45 to 65 with active or convalescent COVID-19. CDR3 nucleotide sequence: TGTGCCAGCAGCCCCCGACTAGCAGGTGCAGATACGCAGTATTTT. This translates into CASSPRLAGADTQYF.